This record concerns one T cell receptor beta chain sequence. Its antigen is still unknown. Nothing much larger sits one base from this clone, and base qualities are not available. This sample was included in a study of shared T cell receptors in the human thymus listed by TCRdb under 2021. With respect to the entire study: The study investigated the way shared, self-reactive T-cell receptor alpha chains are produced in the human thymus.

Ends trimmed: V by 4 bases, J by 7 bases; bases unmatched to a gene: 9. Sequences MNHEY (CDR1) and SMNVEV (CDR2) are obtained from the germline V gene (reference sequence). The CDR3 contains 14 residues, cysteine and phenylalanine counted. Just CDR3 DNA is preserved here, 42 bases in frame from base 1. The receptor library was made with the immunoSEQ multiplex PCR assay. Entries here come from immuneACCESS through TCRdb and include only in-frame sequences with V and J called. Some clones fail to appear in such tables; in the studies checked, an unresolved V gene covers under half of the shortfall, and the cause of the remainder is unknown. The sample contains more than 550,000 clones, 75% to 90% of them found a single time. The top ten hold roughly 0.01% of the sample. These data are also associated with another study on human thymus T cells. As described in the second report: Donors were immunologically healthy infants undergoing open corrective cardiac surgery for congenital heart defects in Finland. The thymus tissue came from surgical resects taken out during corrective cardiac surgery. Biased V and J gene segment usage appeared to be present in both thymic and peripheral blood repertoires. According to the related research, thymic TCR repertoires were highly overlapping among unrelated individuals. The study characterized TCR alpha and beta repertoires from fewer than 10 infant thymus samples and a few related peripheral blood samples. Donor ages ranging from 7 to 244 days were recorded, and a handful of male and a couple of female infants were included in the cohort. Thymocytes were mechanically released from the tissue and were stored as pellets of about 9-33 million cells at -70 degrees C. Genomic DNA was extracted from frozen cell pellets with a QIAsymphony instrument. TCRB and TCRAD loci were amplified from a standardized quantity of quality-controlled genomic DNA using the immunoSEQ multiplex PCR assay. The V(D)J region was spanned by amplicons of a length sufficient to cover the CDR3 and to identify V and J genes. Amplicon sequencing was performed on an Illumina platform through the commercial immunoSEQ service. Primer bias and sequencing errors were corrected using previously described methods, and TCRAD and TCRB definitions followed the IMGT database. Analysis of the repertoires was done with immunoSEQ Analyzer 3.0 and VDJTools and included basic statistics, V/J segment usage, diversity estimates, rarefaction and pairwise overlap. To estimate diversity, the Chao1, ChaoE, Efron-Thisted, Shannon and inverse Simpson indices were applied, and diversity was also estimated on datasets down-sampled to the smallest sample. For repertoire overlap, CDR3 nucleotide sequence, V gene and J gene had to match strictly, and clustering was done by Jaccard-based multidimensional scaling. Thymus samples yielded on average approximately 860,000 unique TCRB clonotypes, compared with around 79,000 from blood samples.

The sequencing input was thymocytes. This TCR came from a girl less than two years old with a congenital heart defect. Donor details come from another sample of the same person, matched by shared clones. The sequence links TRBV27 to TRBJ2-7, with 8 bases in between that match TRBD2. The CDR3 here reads CASSSPGGGLEQYF. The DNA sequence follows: TGTGCCAGCAGTTCCCCGGGGGGGGGATTAGAGCAGTACTTC.